The present T cell receptor (beta chain) was sequenced within a study of molecular identifiers for immune sequencing clone quantification (dated by TCRdb to 2016 to 2019). Some background on the complete study: For a replicate experiment, RNA from approximately 20,000 or 100,000 naive CD8 T cells was divided into five aliquots, of which four were sequenced. CD8 T cells were used in a methods study to benchmark molecular-identifier clustering-based TCR repertoire sequencing (MIDCIRS) and TCR RNA copy counting.

Including cysteine and phenylalanine, the CDR3 has 17 amino acids. The read is trimmed to its CDR3 DNA, 51 bases read in frame from base 1. V sheds 0 bases and J sheds 6 bases, leaving 19 bases between their ends. CDR1 and CDR2 were assigned from the germline V gene as LGHNA and YSLEER. The library relied on PCR. The instrument given in TCRdb is Illumina HiSeq 4000. Bulk TCR libraries were generated as previously described, with the TCR primers listed in Table S5 used. Purification of total RNA was performed with the Qiagen AllPrep DNA/RNA kit. Before analysis, reads from multiple sequencing runs of one library were combined. The authors' analysis ran thus. Reads were retained only if the reads had an exact TCR constant sequence, and the retained reads were trimmed to 150 nt and grouped according to their 12-nt molecular barcodes. Reads within each barcode group were sub-clustered using a 15% Levenshtein threshold, and quality-weighted consensus sequences were constructed for each RNA molecule. Non-functional sequences were removed, as were lower-count sequences one edit away from another. Barcode sub-clusters with fewer than 20% of the maximum read count were removed, based on fitting two negative binomial distributions. Using fastp trimming at Q25 and MiXCR clonotype assembly, TCRdb reanalyzed the public sequencing data and kept in-frame beta chains. Identical CDR3 protein sequences are pooled into one entry, listed with their most common genes and DNA. In this record, the V and J calls reflect TCRdb's handling and not the investigators' own analysis. The sample table lists 250,000 to 400,000 distinct CDR3 sequences, over 20% of them with a count of one. More than 0.8% of the sample lies in the top ten.

Naive CD8 T cell libraries were made from around 18,000 to 910,000 sorted cells using 10%, 30% or 50% of purified RNA. On a BD FACSAria II, naive CD8 T cells were FACS-sorted as CD8+CD4-CCR7+CD45RA+ and collected into RLT Plus buffer. To test detection sensitivity, Jurkat RNA equal to ten TCR copies was added to samples of about 20,000-1,100,000 naive CD8 T cells. Enrichment of CD8 T cells was done with RosetteSep CD8+ T Cell Enrichment Cocktail plus Ficoll-Paque, and ACK red cell lysis came afterward. What the study reported, not specific to this receptor: Around 2.9 recovered TCR RNA copies per cell were obtained by modeling, versus about ten by digital PCR, implying a capture efficiency of 30% to 35%. Even against a background of 750,000 to 1,000,000 naive CD8 T cells, spiked-in Jurkat TCR RNA amounting to a single cell's worth was reported to be detectable. Clones above 20 RNA copies held over 97% of molecules in CMV-specific effector cells but under 1% in naive cells. Highly expanded clone sizes could be underestimated if identical TCR molecules share a barcode. Naive libraries contained spiked-in Jurkat TCR RNA (more than 9 copies' worth), which is not part of the donor repertoire. When barcode sub-clustering was not used, chimeric consensus sequences inflated TCR diversity, with chimeras reaching as high as 47%.

In its sample, this clonotype was seen once. No antigen is known for it. Base qualities are missing; no much larger clone stands one base away. A single read offers scant evidence. The V gene is TRBV4-3 and the J gene is TRBJ2-3; the D gene is perhaps TRBD1, from 5 matching bases. Sequencing was carried out using naive CD8+ T cells from blood, with Jurkat cell RNA spiked in. The sample's cell subset or site, from its label and the paper: FACS-sorted CD8+CD4-CCR7+CD45RA+ naive T cells. The sequence was obtained from a human donor in good health. Some libraries in this study had Jurkat cell RNA spiked in. The DNA sequence reads TGCGCCAGCAGCCAAGATCTGGTCAGGGCCTCCAGGGATACGCAGTATTTT. This is translated as CASSQDLVRASRDTQYF.